The 28 T cell receptor beta chains given below trace back to one sample, sequenced in a study of shared clonotypes between healthy human individuals. Profiled with immunoSEQ multiplex PCR; TCRdb holds only in-frame clones, not every one. The top ten hold about 0.52% of the sample, which has some 1,100,000 clones, 75% to 85% seen once. The sequencing input was memory CD4+ T cells from PBMCs. Subset in this sample: CD45RA-negative fraction. These receptors all stem from a man younger than 35 in good health. Some clones in this sample may be carry-over from other donors' samples.

The chain carries TRBV4-2 and TRBJ2-7; D is unclear. CDR3 size: 16 residues. Trimming cost V 2 bases and J 0 bases, with 14 bases left between them. CDR1 is LGHNA and CDR2 is YNFKEQ in the germline V gene. CDR3 nucleotides: TGTGCCAGCAGCCAACCAGGCGCGGCAAACTCCTACGAGCAGTACTTC. This gives the protein CASSQPGAANSYEQYF.

V is TRBV5-1 and J is TRBJ2-5, with TRBD1 matching over 8 bases. The CDR3 spans 14 residues. The V gene's germline CDR1 is SGHRS and CDR2 YFSETQ. V lost 4 bases, J lost 3 bases, and 5 bases stayed unmatched. The CDR3 protein is CASSPTGAEETQYF. The CDR3 DNA reads as TGCGCCAGCAGCCCGACAGGGGCAGAAGAGACCCAGTACTTC. Combining the CDR3 with reference TRBV5-1 and TRBJ2-5 gives the whole variable domain KAGVTQTPRYLIKTRGQQVTLSCSPISGHRSVSWYQQTPGQGLQFLFEYFSETQRNKGNFPGRFSGRQFSNSRSEMNVSTLELGDSALYLCASSPTGAEETQYFGPGTRLLVL.

The J gene is TRBJ1-2, the V gene TRBV18; a possible D gene is TRBD1 (5 bases). The CDR3 spans 15 residues. Germline CDR1 KGHSH, CDR2 LQKENI. V was pared by 3 bases and J by 8 bases, with 19 bases between. CDR3 in amino acids: CASSPPGRGGEGYTF. CDR3 nucleotide sequence: TGTGCCAGCTCACCTCCCGGTCGGGGCGGGGAAGGCTACACCTTC. The whole variable domain, remainder taken from reference TRBV18 and TRBJ1-2, is NAGVMQNPRHLVRRRGQEARLRCSPMKGHSHVYWYRQLPEEGLKFMVYLQKENIIDESGMPKERFSAEFPKEGPSILRIQQVVRGDSAAYFCASSPPGRGGEGYTFGSGTRLTVV.

This rearrangement joins TRBV5-6 to TRBJ1-2; D is perhaps TRBD1 (6 bases). Germline loops: CDR1 SGHDT, CDR2 YYEEEE. V lost 7 bases to trimming and J lost 8 bases, with 18 bases between them. The CDR3 sequence is 13 residues long. CDR3 protein: CASLKTGTTGYTF. The DNA of the CDR3 is TGTGCCAGCCTCAAAACGGGGACAACAGGCTACACCTTC.

V and J are TRBV19 and TRBJ2-1, with 7 positions matching TRBD2. This CDR3 comprises 14 residues. Germline V CDR1 and CDR2: LNHDA, SQIVND (reference sequence). Losses at the gene ends were 3 bases for V and 12 bases for J; bases not matched to a gene: 11. CDR3 protein: CASSIWGRAIGQFF. CDR3 coding DNA: TGTGCCAGTAGTATTTGGGGGAGGGCCATCGGGCAGTTCTTC.

The chain has TRBV5-1 and TRBJ2-3; tentatively, D is TRBD2 (5 bases). The CDR3 spans 15 residues. V was cut by 0 bases and J by 2 bases, with 10 bases left in between. From germline, CDR1 is SGHRS and CDR2 YFSETQ. CDR3 amino acids: CASSLGVGDTDTQYF. In DNA form, the CDR3 reads TGCGCCAGCAGCTTGGGGGTCGGGGACACAGATACGCAGTATTTT.

Concerning this clone: The sample has other DNA sequences that encode this CDR3 too. The rearrangement joins TRBV19 to TRBJ1-2; tentatively, D is TRBD1 (5 bases). Germline assignment: CDR1 LNHDA and CDR2 SQIVND (reference sequence). The CDR3 runs 13 residues. The V end was cut by 3 bases, the J end by 2 bases, with 7 bases between. The CDR3 DNA reads TGTGCCAGTAGTATTTCAGGGAACTATGGCTACACCTTC. It translates to CASSISGNYGYTF. The variable domain in full, with the rest retrieved from reference TRBV19 and TRBJ1-2, is DGGITQSPKYLFRKEGQNVTLSCEQNLNHDAMYWYRQDPGQGLRLIYYSQIVNDFQKGDIAEGYSVSREKKESFPLTVTSAQKNPTAFYLCASSISGNYGYTFGSGTRLTVV.

The chain carries TRBV18 and TRBJ1-2, with 8 bases identical to TRBD1. The CDR3 runs 14 residues. From germline, CDR1 is KGHSH and CDR2 LQKENI. Trimming cost V 2 bases and J 6 bases; bases outside gene matches: 5. The CDR3 reads CASSPTAQGDGYTF. In nucleotides, the CDR3 is TGTGCCAGCTCACCAACAGCACAGGGGGATGGCTACACCTTC.

J is TRBJ2-6 and V is TRBV11-2; no reliable D call. Looked up from germline, CDR1 is SGHAT and CDR2 is FQNNGV. V dropped 4 bases and J dropped 0 bases, with 16 bases sitting between them. CDR3 size: 18 residues. The CDR3 spells CASSSFGRVDSGANVLTF. The CDR3 DNA is TGTGCCAGCAGCTCCTTCGGTCGGGTTGACTCTGGGGCCAACGTCCTGACTTTC.

The DNA for the CDR3 is TGCGCCAGCAGCGGGGACCCGGGGGGGACTGAAGCTTTCTTT. It encodes CASSGDPGGTEAFF. The V call is TRBV5-1, the J call TRBJ1-1; the D gene is possibly TRBD1 (5 bases). CDR1 is SGHRS, CDR2 YFSETQ, per germline. This CDR3 is built from 14 residues. Deletions cut 4 bases from V and 5 bases from J, with 15 bases between.

The chain joins TRBV19 to TRBJ1-2; D unresolved. CDR1 is LNHDA, CDR2 SQIVND, per germline (reference sequence). The V end was cut by 3 bases, the J end by 6 bases, with 8 bases between. CDR3 size: 12 residues. The CDR3 DNA sequence: TGTGCCAGTAGTATTAGAGGGAATGGCTACACCTTC. Translation: CASSIRGNGYTF.

This clone was seen a single time. The V gene is TRBV28, the J gene TRBJ1-3; D not certain. From germline, CDR1 is MDHEN and CDR2 SYDVKM. V was shortened by 5 bases and J by 4 bases, with 12 bases between the two germline ends. The CDR3 consists of 14 residues. CDR3 region: CASSQTFAGNTIYF. CDR3 nucleotide sequence: TGTGCCAGCAGTCAGACCTTCGCAGGAAACACCATATATTTT.

The chain uses TRBV28 and TRBJ2-3; D is ambiguous. V lost 1 base and J 4 bases, leaving 12 bases between the germline ends. CDR1 and CDR2 from the germline V gene are MDHEN and SYDVKM. This CDR3 region has 15 residues. As DNA, the CDR3 is TGTGCCAGCAGTTTATCCCAGGACGGTCCAGATACGCAGTATTTT. It encodes CASSLSQDGPDTQYF.

The V gene is TRBV30, the J gene TRBJ1-5, with a possible D match to TRBD1 (6 bases). Germline CDR1 GTSNPN, CDR2 SVGIG (reference sequence). The CDR3 sequence is 14 residues long. Trimming removed 3 bases from V and 0 bases from J, with 9 bases in between. CDR3 sequence (DNA): TGTGCCTGGAGGCCGGGACATAGCAATCAGCCCCAGCATTTT. Translated: CAWRPGHSNQPQHF.

J is TRBJ1-1 and V is TRBV5-6; 7 positions agree with TRBD1. Looked up from germline, CDR1 is SGHDT and CDR2 is YYEEEE. V was clipped by 0 bases and J by 1 base; unmatched bases: 6. The CDR3 consists of 16 residues. The DNA for the CDR3 is TGTGCCAGCAGCTTGGCAGACAGGGCGCGGAACACTGAAGCTTTCTTT. Translating it yields CASSLADRARNTEAFF.

The chain has TRBV14 and TRBJ2-1; 10 positions match TRBD1. Losses at the gene ends were 8 bases for V and 8 bases for J; bases not matched to a gene: 9. Per the germline V gene, CDR1 is SGHDN and CDR2 is FVKESK. This CDR3 has 14 amino acids. CDR3 residues: CASRPGQGTHEQFF. CDR3 DNA sequence: TGTGCCAGCCGACCGGGACAGGGGACCCATGAGCAGTTCTTC.

The V and J genes are TRBV7-2 and TRBJ2-5; no clear D gene. Germline-derived CDR1 and CDR2 are SGHTA and FQGNSA. The ends were cut back, 6 bases at V and 2 bases at J, with 13 bases in the middle. The CDR3 totals 14 residues. The CDR3 sequence: CASRQRRLQETQYF. CDR3 coding DNA: TGTGCCAGCAGACAACGACGACTTCAAGAGACCCAGTACTTC.

The count of this clone is one. The chain is built from TRBV30 and TRBJ2-3, with TRBD2 matching over 8 bases. Germline V lookup: CDR1 GTSNPN, CDR2 SVGIG (reference sequence). The junction had 8 bases not matched to a gene; V was cut back by 4 bases and J by 5 bases. CDR3 length: 14 amino acids. The CDR3 sequence is CAWILAGGGDTQYF. DNA of the CDR3: TGTGCCTGGATTTTGGCGGGAGGAGGAGATACGCAGTATTTT.

The rearrangement uses TRBV11-1 and TRBJ1-2; 8 bases line up with TRBD1. After removal of 5 bases from V and 7 bases from J, the junction contained 9 bases not matched to a gene. The CDR3 is 14 residues long. Germline V gives CDR1 SGHAT, CDR2 FQDESV (reference sequence). The CDR3, as DNA: TGTGCCAGCAGCCCGGACAGGGTAGTCTTTGGCTACACCTTC. Residues: CASSPDRVVFGYTF. The full variable domain, with the rest looked up from reference TRBV11-1 and TRBJ1-2, is EAEVAQSPRYKITEKSQAVAFWCDPISGHATLYWYRQILGQGPELLVQFQDESVVDDSQLPKDRFSAERLKGVDSTLKIQPAELGDSAMYLCASSPDRVVFGYTFGSGTRLTVV.

The chain uses TRBV5-1 and TRBJ2-1; TRBD1 agrees at 7 bases. With V trimmed by 1 base and J by 2 bases, 0 bases remained unmatched. CDR3 length equals 14 residues. The germline V gene has CDR1 SGHRS and CDR2 YFSETQ. The DNA of the CDR3 is TGCGCCAGCAGCTTGACAGGGGCCTACAATGAGCAGTTCTTC. Translated, it gives CASSLTGAYNEQFF.

A note on this clone: Other DNA variants within this sample encode the same CDR3. CDR3: CSARVGGTQYF. CDR3 sequence (DNA): TGCAGTGCTAGAGTCGGGGGGACGCAGTATTTT. The chain is built from TRBV20-1 and TRBJ2-3; TRBD2 matches 7 bases. Unmatched junction bases numbered 1, after V lost 1 base and J lost 9 bases. Germline CDR1 reads DFQATT; CDR2 reads SNEGSKA (reference sequence). The CDR3 length is 11 residues.

This chain uses TRBV7-2 with TRBJ1-1, with unresolved D. This CDR3 has 12 amino acids. V shed 5 bases and J shed 4 bases, with 8 bases lying between them. Germline V gene lookup returns CDR1 SGHTA and CDR2 FQGNSA. The CDR3 nucleotides are TGTGCCAGCAGCGCGCGGACCACTGAAGCTTTCTTT. It codes for CASSARTTEAFF.

V and J are TRBV2 and TRBJ1-3; tentatively, D is TRBD1 (5 bases). CDR1 and CDR2 from the germline V gene are SNHLY and FYNNEI. Trimming cost V 6 bases and J 4 bases, with 10 bases left between them. This CDR3 spans 13 amino acids. The chain's CDR3 is CASSEYRGNTIYF. DNA for the CDR3: TGTGCCAGCAGCGAATACAGGGGAAACACCATATATTTT.

With regard to this clone: Other DNA variants within this sample encode the same CDR3. The chain carries TRBV9 and TRBJ2-5, with a possible D match to TRBD1 (6 bases). The CDR3 extends over 14 amino acids. V gave up 2 bases and J gave up 1 base, with 9 bases separating them. Germline loops: CDR1 SGDLS, CDR2 YYNGEE. The DNA of the CDR3 is TGTGCCAGCAGCGTCGGACAGCTCCAAGAGACCCAGTACTTC. Its translation: CASSVGQLQETQYF.

A single count supports this clone. The rearrangement uses TRBV9 and TRBJ2-2; possible D gene TRBD2, 5 bases. Germline V gives CDR1 SGDLS, CDR2 YYNGEE. V lost 0 bases to trimming and J lost 0 bases, with 9 bases between them. The CDR3 spans 16 residues. CDR3 DNA: TGTGCCAGCAGCGTAGGAGCGACTACGAACACCGGGGAGCTGTTTTTT. Amino acid sequence: CASSVGATTNTGELFF.

The chain couples TRBV18 to TRBJ2-7, with 9 bases fitting TRBD1. Germline V gene sequence: CDR1 KGHSH, CDR2 LQKENI. J was trimmed by 5 bases and V by 5 bases; bases with no gene match: 10. This CDR3 is built from 15 residues. The CDR3 bases are TGTGCCAGCTCATTAACTTCCGGGACAGGGAACGAGCAGTACTTC. Translating gives CASSLTSGTGNEQYF.

The chain couples TRBV4-3 to TRBJ2-5; no definite D call. This CDR3 spans 14 amino acids. V dropped 4 bases and J dropped 4 bases, with 13 bases sitting between them. Germline V gene data show CDR1 as LGHNA and CDR2 as YSLEER. CDR3 region: CASSLGPVGETQYF. In nucleotides, the CDR3 is TGCGCCAGCAGCCTCGGCCCGGTCGGAGAGACCCAGTACTTC.

Worth noting for this clone: Other nucleotide sequences in the sample specify the same CDR3. This chain uses TRBV7-2 with TRBJ2-5; D is ambiguous. V lost 1 base and J lost 1, with 10 bases in between. The germline gives CDR1 SGHTA, CDR2 FQGNSA. The CDR3 is 15 amino acids. The CDR3 here is CASSLGSSLQETQYF. The CDR3 nucleotides read TGTGCCAGCAGCTTAGGATCCAGCCTCCAAGAGACCCAGTACTTC.